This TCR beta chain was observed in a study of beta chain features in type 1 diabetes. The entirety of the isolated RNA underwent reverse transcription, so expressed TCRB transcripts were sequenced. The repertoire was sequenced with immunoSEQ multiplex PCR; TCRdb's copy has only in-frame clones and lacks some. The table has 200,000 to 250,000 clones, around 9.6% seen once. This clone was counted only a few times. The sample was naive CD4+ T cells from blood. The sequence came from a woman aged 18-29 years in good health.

The CDR3, as DNA: TGCGCCAGCAGCTTGGCCGGGACAGTCATGAACACTGAAGCTTTCTTT. This gives the protein CASSLAGTVMNTEAFF. The chain is built from TRBV5-1 and TRBJ1-1, with 7 nucleotides matching TRBD1. Trimming removed 0 bases from V and 0 bases from J; junction bases left unmatched: 5. CDR1 and CDR2 (germline): SGHRS, YFSETQ. This CDR3 comprises 16 residues.